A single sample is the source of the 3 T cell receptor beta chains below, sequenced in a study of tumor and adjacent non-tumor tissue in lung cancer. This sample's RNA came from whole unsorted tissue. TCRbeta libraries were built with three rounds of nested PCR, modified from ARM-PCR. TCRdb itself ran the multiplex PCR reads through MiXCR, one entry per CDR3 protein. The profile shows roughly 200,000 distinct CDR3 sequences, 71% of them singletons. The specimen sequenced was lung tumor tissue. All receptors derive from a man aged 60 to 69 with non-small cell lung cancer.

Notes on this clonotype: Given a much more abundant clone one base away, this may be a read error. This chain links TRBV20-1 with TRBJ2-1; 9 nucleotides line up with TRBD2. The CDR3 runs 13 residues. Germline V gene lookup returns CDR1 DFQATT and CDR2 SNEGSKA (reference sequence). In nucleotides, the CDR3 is TGCATTGCTAAGCGGGAGGCCAACAATGAGCAGTTCTTC. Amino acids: CIAKREANNEQFF.

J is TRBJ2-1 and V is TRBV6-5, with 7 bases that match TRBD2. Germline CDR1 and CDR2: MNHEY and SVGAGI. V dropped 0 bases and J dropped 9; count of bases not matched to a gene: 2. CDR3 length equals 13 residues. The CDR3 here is CASSYSRETEQFF. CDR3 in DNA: TGTGCCAGCAGTTACTCGCGGGAGACTGAGCAGTTCTTC.

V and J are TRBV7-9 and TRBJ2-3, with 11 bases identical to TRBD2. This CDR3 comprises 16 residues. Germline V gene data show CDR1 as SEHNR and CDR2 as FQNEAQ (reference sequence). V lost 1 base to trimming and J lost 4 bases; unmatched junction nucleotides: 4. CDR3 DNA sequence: TGTGCCAGCAGCTTAGATCTTAGCGGGAGGGCAGATACGCAGTATTTT. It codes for CASSLDLSGRADTQYF.